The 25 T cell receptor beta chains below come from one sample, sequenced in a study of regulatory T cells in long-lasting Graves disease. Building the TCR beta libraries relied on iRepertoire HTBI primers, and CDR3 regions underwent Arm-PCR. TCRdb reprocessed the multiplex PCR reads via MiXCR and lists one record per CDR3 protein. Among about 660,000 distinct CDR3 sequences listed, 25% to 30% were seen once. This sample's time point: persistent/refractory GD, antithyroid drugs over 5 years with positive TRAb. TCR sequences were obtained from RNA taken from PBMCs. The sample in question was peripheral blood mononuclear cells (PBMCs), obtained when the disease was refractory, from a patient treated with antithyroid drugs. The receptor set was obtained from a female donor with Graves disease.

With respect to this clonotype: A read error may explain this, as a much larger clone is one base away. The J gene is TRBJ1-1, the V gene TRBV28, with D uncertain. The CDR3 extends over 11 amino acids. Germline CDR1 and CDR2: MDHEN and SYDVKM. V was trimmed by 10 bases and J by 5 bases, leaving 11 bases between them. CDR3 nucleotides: TGTGCCAACTACGGACGGACTGAAGCTTTCTTT. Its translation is CANYGRTEAFF.

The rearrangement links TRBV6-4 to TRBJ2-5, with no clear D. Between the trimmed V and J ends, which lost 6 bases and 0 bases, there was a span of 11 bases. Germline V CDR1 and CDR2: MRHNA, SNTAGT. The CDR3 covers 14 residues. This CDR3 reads CASRADTYQETQYF. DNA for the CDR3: TGTGCCAGCAGAGCTGACACATACCAAGAGACCCAGTACTTC.

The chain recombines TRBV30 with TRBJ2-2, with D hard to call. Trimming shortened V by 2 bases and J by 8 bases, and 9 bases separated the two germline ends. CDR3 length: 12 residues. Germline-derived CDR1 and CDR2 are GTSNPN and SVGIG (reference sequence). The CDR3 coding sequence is TGTGCCTGGAGTCCAGGAGTTGGGGAGCTGTTTTTT. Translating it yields CAWSPGVGELFF.

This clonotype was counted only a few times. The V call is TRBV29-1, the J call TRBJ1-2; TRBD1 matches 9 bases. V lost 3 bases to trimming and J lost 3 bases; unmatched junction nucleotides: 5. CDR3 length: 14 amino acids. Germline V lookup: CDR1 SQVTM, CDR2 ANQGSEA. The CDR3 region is CSVDLGQGYYGYTF. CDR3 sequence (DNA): TGCAGCGTTGACTTGGGACAGGGATACTATGGCTACACCTTC.

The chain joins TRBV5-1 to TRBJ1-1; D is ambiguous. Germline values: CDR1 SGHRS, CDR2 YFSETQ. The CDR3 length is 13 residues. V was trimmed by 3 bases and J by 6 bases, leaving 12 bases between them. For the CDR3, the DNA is TGCGCCAGCAGCTACAATACGGGTTCTGAAGCTTTCTTT. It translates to CASSYNTGSEAFF.

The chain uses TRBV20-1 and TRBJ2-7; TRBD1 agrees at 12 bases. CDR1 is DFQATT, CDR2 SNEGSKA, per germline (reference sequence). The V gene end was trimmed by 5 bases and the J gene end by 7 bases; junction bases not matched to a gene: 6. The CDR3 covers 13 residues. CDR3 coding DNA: TGCAGTGCTCGGGACAGGGGGCCACGTGAGCAGTACTTC. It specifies CSARDRGPREQYF.

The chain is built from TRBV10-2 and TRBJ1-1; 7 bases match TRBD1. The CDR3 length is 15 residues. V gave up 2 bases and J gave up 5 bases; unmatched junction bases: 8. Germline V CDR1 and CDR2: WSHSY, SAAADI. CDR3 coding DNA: TGCGCCAGCAGTGAGCTCCCAGGGGGTCGGACTGAAGCTTTCTTT. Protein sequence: CASSELPGGRTEAFF.

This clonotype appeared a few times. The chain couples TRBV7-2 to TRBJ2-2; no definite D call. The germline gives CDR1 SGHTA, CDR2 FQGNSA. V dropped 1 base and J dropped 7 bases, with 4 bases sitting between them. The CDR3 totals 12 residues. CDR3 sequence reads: CASSLDYGELFF. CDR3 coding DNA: TGTGCCAGCAGCTTAGACTACGGGGAGCTGTTTTTT.

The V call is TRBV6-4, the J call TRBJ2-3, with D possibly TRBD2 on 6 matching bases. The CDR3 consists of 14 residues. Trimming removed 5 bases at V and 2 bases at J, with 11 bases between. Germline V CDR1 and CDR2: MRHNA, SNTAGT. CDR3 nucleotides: TGTGCCAGCAGTTTAGCGGATACCACAGATACGCAGTATTTT. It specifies CASSLADTTDTQYF.

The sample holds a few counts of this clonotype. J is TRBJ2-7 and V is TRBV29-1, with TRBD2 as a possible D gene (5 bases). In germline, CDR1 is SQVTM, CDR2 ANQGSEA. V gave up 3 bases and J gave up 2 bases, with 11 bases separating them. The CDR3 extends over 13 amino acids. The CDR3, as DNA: TGCAGCGTTGACGGGGATGGGACCTACGAGCAGTACTTC. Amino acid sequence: CSVDGDGTYEQYF.

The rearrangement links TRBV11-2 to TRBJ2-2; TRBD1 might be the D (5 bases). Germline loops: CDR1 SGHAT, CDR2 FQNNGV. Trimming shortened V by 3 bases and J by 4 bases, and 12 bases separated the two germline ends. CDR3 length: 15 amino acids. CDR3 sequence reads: CASSLYRSATGELFF. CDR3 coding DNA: TGTGCCAGCAGCTTGTACAGGTCGGCCACCGGGGAGCTGTTTTTT.

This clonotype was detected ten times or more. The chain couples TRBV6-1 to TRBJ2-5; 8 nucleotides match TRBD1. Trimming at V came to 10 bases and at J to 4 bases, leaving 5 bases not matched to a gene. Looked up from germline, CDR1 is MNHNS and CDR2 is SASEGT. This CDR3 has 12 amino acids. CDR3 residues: CATTTGAETQYF. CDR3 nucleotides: TGTGCCACCACGACAGGGGCAGAGACCCAGTACTTC.

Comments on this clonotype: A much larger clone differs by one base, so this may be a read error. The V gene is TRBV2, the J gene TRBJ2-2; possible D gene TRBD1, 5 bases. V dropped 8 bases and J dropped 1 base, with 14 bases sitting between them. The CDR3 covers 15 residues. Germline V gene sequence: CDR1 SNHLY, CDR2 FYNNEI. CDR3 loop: CASGPRTRNTGELFF. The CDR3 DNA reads TGTGCCAGCGGTCCGAGGACAAGGAACACCGGGGAGCTGTTTTTT.

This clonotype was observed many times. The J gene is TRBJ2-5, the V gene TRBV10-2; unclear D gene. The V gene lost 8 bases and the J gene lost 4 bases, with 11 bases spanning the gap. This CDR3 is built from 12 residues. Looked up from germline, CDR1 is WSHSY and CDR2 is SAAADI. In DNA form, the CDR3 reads TGCGCCAGCTCCGAGAGTGGAGAGACCCAGTACTTC. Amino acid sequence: CASSESGETQYF.

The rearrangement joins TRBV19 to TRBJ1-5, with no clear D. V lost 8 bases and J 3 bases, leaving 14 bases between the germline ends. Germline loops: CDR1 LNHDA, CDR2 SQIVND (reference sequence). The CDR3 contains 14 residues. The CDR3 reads CASGDPGFNQPQHF. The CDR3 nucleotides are TGTGCCAGTGGAGACCCAGGCTTCAATCAGCCCCAGCATTTT.

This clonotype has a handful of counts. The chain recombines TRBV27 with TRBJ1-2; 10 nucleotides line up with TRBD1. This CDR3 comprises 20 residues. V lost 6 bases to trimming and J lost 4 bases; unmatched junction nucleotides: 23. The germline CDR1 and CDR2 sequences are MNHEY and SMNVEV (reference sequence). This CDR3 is CASSLFRHSAQGQGFYGYTF. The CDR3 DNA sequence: TGTGCCAGCAGCCTCTTCCGGCATTCGGCGCAGGGACAGGGGTTCTATGGCTACACCTTC.

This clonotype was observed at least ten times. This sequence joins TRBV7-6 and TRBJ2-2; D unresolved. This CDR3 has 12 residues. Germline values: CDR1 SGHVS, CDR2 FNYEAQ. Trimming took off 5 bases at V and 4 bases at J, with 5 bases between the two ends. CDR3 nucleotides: TGTGCCAGCAGCCCCGTCACCGGGGAGCTGTTTTTT. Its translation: CASSPVTGELFF.

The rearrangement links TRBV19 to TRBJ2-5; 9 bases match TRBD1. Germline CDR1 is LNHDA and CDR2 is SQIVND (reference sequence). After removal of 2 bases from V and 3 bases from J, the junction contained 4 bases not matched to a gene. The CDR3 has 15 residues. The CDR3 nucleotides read TGTGCCAGTAGTATACAGGGGACAGGGAAAGAGACCCAGTACTTC. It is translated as CASSIQGTGKETQYF.

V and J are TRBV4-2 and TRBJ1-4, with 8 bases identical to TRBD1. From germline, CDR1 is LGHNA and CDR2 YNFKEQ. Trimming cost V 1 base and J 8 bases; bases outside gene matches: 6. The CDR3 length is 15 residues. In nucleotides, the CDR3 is TGTGCCAGCAGCCAAGGGGGCAGGGACAGGGAAAAACTGTTTTTT. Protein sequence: CASSQGGRDREKLFF.

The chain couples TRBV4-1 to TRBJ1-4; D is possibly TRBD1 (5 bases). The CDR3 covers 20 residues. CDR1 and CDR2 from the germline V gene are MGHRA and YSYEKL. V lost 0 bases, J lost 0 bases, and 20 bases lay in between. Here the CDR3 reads CASSQDISYARAATNEKLFF. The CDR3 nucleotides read TGCGCCAGCAGCCAAGATATATCGTATGCCAGGGCTGCAACTAATGAAAAACTGTTTTTT.

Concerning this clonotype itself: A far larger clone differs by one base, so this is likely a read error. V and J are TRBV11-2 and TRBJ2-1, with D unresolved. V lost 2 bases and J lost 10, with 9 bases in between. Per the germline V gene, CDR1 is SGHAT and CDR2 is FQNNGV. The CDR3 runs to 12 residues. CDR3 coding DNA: TGTGCCAGCAGCTTAACAGCCTACGAGCAGTTCTTC. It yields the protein CASSLTAYEQFF.

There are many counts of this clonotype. CDR3 DNA: TGTGCCAGCAGCTTGCAAGCGGGAGGATGGGAGACCCAGTACTTC. It codes for CASSLQAGGWETQYF. The V and J genes are TRBV11-2 and TRBJ2-5, with TRBD2 matching over 9 bases. The germline gives CDR1 SGHAT, CDR2 FQNNGV. The junction had 7 bases not matched to a gene; V was cut back by 3 bases and J by 5 bases. The CDR3 extends over 15 amino acids.

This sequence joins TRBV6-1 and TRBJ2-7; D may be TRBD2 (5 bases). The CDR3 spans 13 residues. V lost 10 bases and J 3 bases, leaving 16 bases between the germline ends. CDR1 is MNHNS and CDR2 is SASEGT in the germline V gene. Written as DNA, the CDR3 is TGTGCCACCCGGCTGGACTCCCTCTACGAGCAGTACTTC. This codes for CATRLDSLYEQYF.

The CDR3 sequence: CASSNRLAGEETQYF. The CDR3 nucleotides are TGTGCCAGCAGCAACCGACTAGCGGGAGAAGAGACCCAGTACTTC. This chain uses TRBV11-1 with TRBJ2-5; 12 bases align to TRBD2. Looked up from germline, CDR1 is SGHAT and CDR2 is FQDESV (reference sequence). CDR3 size: 15 residues. With 5 bases clipped from V and 3 bases from J, the junction kept 4 bases outside the gene matches. Variable domain in full (rest from reference TRBV11-1 and TRBJ2-5): EAEVAQSPRYKITEKSQAVAFWCDPISGHATLYWYRQILGQGPELLVQFQDESVVDDSQLPKDRFSAERLKGVDSTLKIQPAELGDSAMYLCASSNRLAGEETQYFGPGTRLLVL.

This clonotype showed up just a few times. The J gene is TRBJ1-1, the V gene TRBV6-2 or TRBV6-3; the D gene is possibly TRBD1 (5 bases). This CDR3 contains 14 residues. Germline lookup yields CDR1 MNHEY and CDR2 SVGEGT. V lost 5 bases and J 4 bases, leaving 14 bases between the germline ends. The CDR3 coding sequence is TGTGCCAGCAGTACTCCTCAGGGCGGCACTGAAGCTTTCTTT. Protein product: CASSTPQGGTEAFF.